This section outlines one T cell receptor (beta chain) sequence together with its context. Its cognate antigen is unknown. The assay was immunoSEQ multiplex PCR, and TCRdb's table has in-frame clones only and misses some. The table has about 520,000 clones, roughly 95% seen once. The data were taken from a study of shared clonotypes between healthy human individuals. Study-wide results and caveats: Naive subsets usually exceeded memory subsets in estimated richness.

This sequence originates from a woman between 25 and 40 years old in good health. The sequenced sample consisted of naive CD4+ T cells sorted from blood. Sample subset: CD45RA+ positively selected.

The CDR3 DNA is TGTGCCAGCAGAAACCCCTTCGCGGGAGCGTCCCCAGATACGCAGTATTTT. Amino acid sequence: CASRNPFAGASPDTQYF. This chain uses TRBV2 with TRBJ2-3; 7 bases agree with TRBD2. Trimming cost V 6 bases and J 4 bases; bases outside gene matches: 16. The V gene's germline CDR1 is SNHLY and CDR2 FYNNEI. CDR3 length: 17 residues. Together with reference TRBV2 and TRBJ2-3, the CDR3 gives the full variable domain: EPEVTQTPSHQVTQMGQEVILRCVPISNHLYFYWYRQILGQKVEFLVSFYNNEISEKSEIFDDQFSVERPDGSNFTLKIRSTKLEDSAMYFCASRNPFAGASPDTQYFGPGTRLTVL.